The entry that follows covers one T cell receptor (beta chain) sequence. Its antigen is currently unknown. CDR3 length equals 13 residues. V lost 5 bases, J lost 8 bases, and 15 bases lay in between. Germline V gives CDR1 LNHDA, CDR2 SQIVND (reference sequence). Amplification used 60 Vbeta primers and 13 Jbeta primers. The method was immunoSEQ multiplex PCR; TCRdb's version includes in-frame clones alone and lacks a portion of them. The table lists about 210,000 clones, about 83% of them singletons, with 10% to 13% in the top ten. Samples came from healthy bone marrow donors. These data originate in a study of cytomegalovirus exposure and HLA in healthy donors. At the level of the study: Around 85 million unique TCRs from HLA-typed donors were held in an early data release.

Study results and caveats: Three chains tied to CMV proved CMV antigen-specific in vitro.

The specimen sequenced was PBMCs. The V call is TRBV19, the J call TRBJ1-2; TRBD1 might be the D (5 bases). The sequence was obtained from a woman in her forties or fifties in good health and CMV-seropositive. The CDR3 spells CASSLQVKHGYTF. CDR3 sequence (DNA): TGTGCCAGTAGTTTACAGGTTAAGCACGGCTACACCTTC.